These 22 T cell receptor beta chains were all obtained from the same sample, sequenced in a study of blood T cell repertoires in COVID-19. Sequencing was performed with immunoSEQ multiplex PCR; in TCRdb, only in-frame clones are kept and a portion is missing. The sample records 100,000 to 150,000 clones, less than 85% being singletons. The sequenced sample consisted of peripheral blood. Every receptor here comes from a woman aged 60-70 years with acute or convalescent COVID-19.

The chain joins TRBV9 to TRBJ1-1, with 9 bases lining up with TRBD1. CDR3 length: 15 residues. Unmatched junction bases numbered 1, after V lost 0 bases and J lost 1 base. Germline CDR1 is SGDLS and CDR2 is YYNGEE. The CDR3 region is CASSVEGQGNTEAFF. The DNA of the CDR3 is TGTGCCAGCAGCGTAGAGGGACAGGGGAACACTGAAGCTTTCTTT.

V gene TRBV3-1 (or the pseudogene TRBV3-2) combines with J gene TRBJ2-3; 15 bases match TRBD2. The length of the CDR3 is 16 residues. Germline loops: CDR1 LGHDT, CDR2 YNNKEL (reference sequence). V lost 4 bases, J lost 10 bases, and 9 bases stayed unmatched. The CDR3 coding sequence is TGTGCCAGCAGCCCCCCGGGACTAGCGGGGGGCCGTGCGCAGTATTTT. As protein: CASSPPGLAGGRAQYF.

There are a few counts of this clone. The chain uses TRBV12-2 and TRBJ1-4; the D call TRBD1 from the table was never checked on the DNA. TRBV12-2 has pseudogene status. This CDR3 is 16 amino acids long. This chain's CDR3 is CASRSTLGQWENILFF. The CDR3 nucleotides read TGTGCAAGTCGCTCGACTCTGGGACAGTGGGAAAATATACTGTTTTTT.

The chain carries TRBV7-2 and TRBJ1-6, with no clear D. The CDR3 is 13 residues long. Deletions cut 1 base from V and 10 bases from J, with 8 bases between. Germline V gene data show CDR1 as SGHTA and CDR2 as FQGNSA. The CDR3 here is CASSLDFKSPLHF. The DNA for the CDR3 is TGTGCCAGCAGCTTAGACTTTAAATCACCCCTCCACTTT. Supplemented by reference TRBV7-2 and TRBJ1-6, the full variable domain reads GAGVSQSPSNKVTEKGKDVELRCDPISGHTALYWYRQSLGQGLEFLIYFQGNSAPDKSGLPSDRFSAERTGGSVSTLTIQRTQQEDSAVYLCASSLDFKSPLHFGNGTRLTVT.

The chain uses TRBV6-6 and TRBJ1-3; 9 nucleotides match TRBD1. Trimming took 5 bases from V and 5 from J; bases not matched to a gene: 13. The CDR3 extends over 17 amino acids. The germline V gene has CDR1 MNHNY and CDR2 SVGAGI (reference sequence). As DNA, the CDR3 is TGTGCCAGCAGTCCCCGACAGGGGGGAATGTTCCGAAACACCATATATTTT. Translated, it gives CASSPRQGGMFRNTIYF.

This chain joins TRBV3-1 (or the pseudogene TRBV3-2) and TRBJ2-5; unclear D gene. This CDR3 comprises 13 residues. Trimming took 4 bases from V and 1 from J, leaving 7 bases between them. Germline V lookup: CDR1 LGHDT, CDR2 YNNKEL (reference sequence). The CDR3 coding sequence is TGTGCCAGCAGCCCTTGGGCCCAAGAGACCCAGTACTTC. Residues: CASSPWAQETQYF.

The chain couples TRBV7-9 to TRBJ1-1; D is perhaps TRBD1 (5 bases). With 3 bases removed from V and 3 bases from J, the gap between germline ends came to 11 bases. This CDR3 region has 14 residues. The germline V gene has CDR1 SEHNR and CDR2 FQNEAQ (reference sequence). DNA of the CDR3: TGTGCCAGCAGCTTGGGGGGGAGAGACACTGAAGCTTTCTTT. It is translated as CASSLGGRDTEAFF.

V and J are TRBV7-8 and TRBJ1-1; D not certain. CDR3 length: 13 residues. With 6 bases removed from V and 1 base from J, the gap between germline ends came to 9 bases. Germline V gives CDR1 SGHVS, CDR2 FQNEAQ. The CDR3 loop reads CASRQSANTEAFF. CDR3 nucleotide sequence: TGTGCCAGCAGACAGTCGGCGAACACTGAAGCTTTCTTT.

The genes are TRBV20-1 and TRBJ2-3; a weak D match, TRBD2 (6 bases). The CDR3 loop spans 15 amino acids. The V end was cut by 3 bases, the J end by 6 bases, with 19 bases between. Per germline, CDR1 DFQATT and CDR2 SNEGSKA (reference sequence). The CDR3 DNA reads as TGCAGTGCTAGTGGCAGGCGGGAAACTAGGGATACGCAGTATTTT. Amino acid sequence: CSASGRRETRDTQYF.

For the CDR3, the DNA is TGTGCCAGCAAGCGGGACCAAGAGACCCAGTACTTC. Protein: CASKRDQETQYF. The chain recombines TRBV12-3 or TRBV12-4 with TRBJ2-5; TRBD2 might be the D (6 bases). The CDR3 runs to 12 residues. The V end was cut by 7 bases, the J end by 0 bases, with 6 bases between.

The chain combines TRBV5-1 with TRBJ1-1; tentative D call: TRBD1 (5 bases). In germline, CDR1 is SGHRS, CDR2 YFSETQ. V gave up 2 bases and J gave up 2 bases, with 10 bases separating them. The CDR3 has 14 amino acids. This chain's CDR3 is CASSFDRYNTEAFF. The CDR3 DNA follows: TGCGCCAGCAGCTTTGACAGATATAACACTGAAGCTTTCTTT.

J is TRBJ1-4 and V is TRBV5-6, with D possibly matching TRBD1 (5 bases). V was clipped by 0 bases and J by 3 bases, with 9 bases between them. Germline V gene sequence: CDR1 SGHDT, CDR2 YYEEEE. This CDR3 comprises 15 residues. This CDR3 is CASSLGQGPNEKLFF. DNA for the CDR3: TGTGCCAGCAGCTTGGGGCAGGGCCCTAATGAAAAACTGTTTTTT.

The V call is TRBV10-3, the J call TRBJ2-7; TRBD1 matches at 9 bases. The germline gives CDR1 ENHRY, CDR2 SYGVKD. The V gene end was trimmed by 11 bases and the J gene end by 4 bases; junction bases not matched to a gene: 12. The CDR3 is 14 residues long. For the CDR3, the DNA is TGTGCCGTTTCGCCGGGACAGGGACGATACGAGCAGTACTTC. Protein: CAVSPGQGRYEQYF.

This clone has a single count. The chain uses TRBV4-1 and TRBJ1-5; D remains ambiguous. Trimming stripped 1 base from V and 7 bases from J, with 14 bases between. CDR3 length: 15 amino acids. Per the germline V gene, CDR1 is MGHRA and CDR2 is YSYEKL. CDR3 region: CASSQGSQVGQPQHF. The CDR3 DNA is TGCGCCAGCAGCCAAGGAAGCCAGGTTGGGCAGCCCCAGCATTTT.

The chain combines TRBV5-1 with TRBJ2-1; a weak D match, TRBD1 (5 bases). Trimming stripped 1 base from V and 7 bases from J, with 9 bases between. Germline lookup yields CDR1 SGHRS and CDR2 YFSETQ. The CDR3 contains 13 residues. CDR3 amino acids: CASSLYRGNEQFF. The DNA of the CDR3 is TGCGCCAGCAGCTTGTATAGGGGAAATGAGCAGTTCTTC.

The chain links TRBV27 to TRBJ1-1; D not resolved. The CDR3 is made up of 14 amino acids. Germline V CDR1 and CDR2: MNHEY, SMNVEV (reference sequence). Trimming left V 6 bases short and J 1 base short, with 12 bases between. In DNA, the CDR3 is TGTGCCAGCAGGTCCCCGGGTTGGAACACTGAAGCTTTCTTT. Amino acid sequence: CASRSPGWNTEAFF.

The J gene is TRBJ1-2, the V gene TRBV2; D ambiguous. The germline V and J ends were trimmed by 8 bases and 0 bases, with 16 bases remaining between them. The germline CDR1 and CDR2 sequences are SNHLY and FYNNEI. There are 15 residues in the CDR3. The CDR3 protein is CASSVGSPANYGYTF. The CDR3, as DNA: TGTGCCAGCTCCGTGGGCAGCCCAGCTAACTATGGCTACACCTTC.

The chain uses TRBV19 and TRBJ1-2, with 9 bases that match TRBD1. The CDR3 spans 15 residues. The V segment lost 0 bases and the J segment 4 bases; nucleotides outside the gene matches: 3. Germline CDR1 reads LNHDA; CDR2 reads SQIVND (reference sequence). The CDR3 DNA follows: TGTGCCAGTAGTATAGATGAGACAGGGGGCTATGGCTACACCTTC. Its protein product is CASSIDETGGYGYTF.

The chain is built from TRBV19 and TRBJ2-2, with 7 bases fitting TRBD2. V shed 6 bases, J shed 6 bases, and the junction held 7 bases outside the gene matches. The germline CDR1 and CDR2 sequences are LNHDA and SQIVND (reference sequence). The CDR3 consists of 14 residues. The CDR3 reads CASRPGLPSGELFF. CDR3 nucleotide sequence: TGTGCCAGTAGGCCGGGACTACCCTCCGGGGAGCTGTTTTTT.

The chain uses TRBV7-9 and TRBJ2-3, with 10 bases matching TRBD2. J gave up 7 bases and V 4 bases, and 11 bases lay outside the gene matches. Germline CDR1 and CDR2: SEHNR and FQNEAQ (reference sequence). The CDR3 is 16 residues long. The CDR3 reads CASSSMALAGANTQYF. CDR3 sequence (DNA): TGTGCCAGCAGCTCTATGGCGCTAGCGGGGGCAAATACGCAGTATTTT.

The rearrangement uses TRBV3-1 (or the pseudogene TRBV3-2) and TRBJ2-1, with a possible D match to TRBD2 (6 bases). V lost 4 bases and J lost 10, with 11 bases in between. The CDR3 sequence is 12 residues long. Germline V CDR1 and CDR2: LGHDT, YNNKEL (reference sequence). The chain's CDR3 is CASSPSGAEQFF. CDR3 DNA: TGTGCCAGCAGCCCCTCGGGAGCGGAGCAGTTCTTC.

The V gene is TRBV5-6, the J gene TRBJ1-2; a possible D gene is TRBD1 (5 bases). The CDR3 spans 16 residues. V lost 4 bases to trimming and J lost 4 bases, with 20 bases between them. Germline CDR1 reads SGHDT; CDR2 reads YYEEEE. DNA of the CDR3: TGTGCCAGCAGCATAAGCCGACGGGGGGTCCCCTATGGCTACACCTTC. Protein sequence: CASSISRRGVPYGYTF.